This TCR beta chain was captured in a study of blood T cell repertoires in COVID-19. Across the whole study: Sites across the United States, Italy and Spain contributed samples from acute and convalescent COVID-19.

Trimming took off 9 bases at V and 0 bases at J, with 11 bases between the two ends. The CDR3 extends over 13 amino acids. Per the germline V gene, CDR1 is MNHEY and CDR2 is SVGAGI. Sequenced by immunoSEQ multiplex PCR; TCRdb stores in-frame clones only, minus some. Found here are about 58,000 clones, about 85% of them singletons; the top ten hold roughly 5.1%. This receptor was obtained from a man aged 40-49 years with active COVID-19. This rearrangement joins TRBV6-5 to TRBJ1-1; possible D gene TRBD1, 6 bases. Sequences were obtained from peripheral blood. CDR3 DNA: TGTGCCAGTGTATACAGGGTGAACACTGAAGCTTTCTTT. Protein sequence: CASVYRVNTEAFF.